Listed below are T cell receptor beta chains from one sample, sequenced in a study of T cells expressing NK-cell markers. Following a re-call of the 5' RACE reads, TCRdb has one entry per CDR3 protein and lacks DNA. In total, the table holds 550,000 to 600,000 distinct CDR3 sequences. The sequenced material came from blood T cells: a sorted CD56 or NKG2C T cell subset, CD4+ or CD8+ T cells, or bulk PBMC T cells (not recorded which). These receptors came from a man aged 18 to 29 in good health. Each CDR3 is given with its conserved first and last residue.

j_call: TRBJ2-1
v_call: TRBV12-3/TRBV12-4
cdr3_aa: CASSFASTGWNEQFF

j_call: TRBJ2-7
v_call: TRBV11-2
cdr3_aa: CASSLVRGVRYEQYF

j_call: TRBJ2-1
v_call: TRBV3-1
cdr3_aa: CASSQLALNEQFF

j_call: TRBJ2-1
v_call: TRBV24-1
cdr3_aa: CATSLASGRAGDNEQFF

j_call: TRBJ2-2
v_call: TRBV6-2/TRBV6-3
cdr3_aa: CASSYPTSVYTGELFF

j_call: TRBJ1-1
v_call: TRBV6-2/TRBV6-3
cdr3_aa: CASFLRRNTEAFF

j_call: TRBJ1-2
v_call: TRBV15
cdr3_aa: CATSTIPDTPNGYTF

j_call: TRBJ1-1
v_call: TRBV29-1
cdr3_aa: CSTGGWVTEAFF

j_call: TRBJ1-5
v_call: TRBV12-3/TRBV12-4
cdr3_aa: CASSASGRGNQPQHF

j_call: TRBJ2-1
v_call: TRBV20-1
cdr3_aa: CSATWTGVRNEQFF

j_call: TRBJ1-1
v_call: TRBV12-3/TRBV12-4
cdr3_aa: CASSPLTGTAEAFF

j_call: TRBJ2-1
v_call: TRBV7-3
cdr3_aa: CASSLTSSGRISNEQFF

j_call: TRBJ1-1
v_call: TRBV6-5
cdr3_aa: CASSPRWGGYTEAFF

j_call: TRBJ1-1
v_call: TRBV15
cdr3_aa: CATSKLQGNTEAFF

j_call: TRBJ1-6
v_call: TRBV27
cdr3_aa: CASRIRTGGLVAGSPLHF

j_call: TRBJ2-7
v_call: TRBV20-1
cdr3_aa: CSPDQGGAYEQYF

j_call: TRBJ2-7
v_call: TRBV12-3/TRBV12-4
cdr3_aa: CASSLGGQSYEQYF

j_call: TRBJ2-5
v_call: TRBV5-6
cdr3_aa: CASSPPRIIQETQYF

j_call: TRBJ2-7
v_call: TRBV7-2
cdr3_aa: CASSSMGMAYEQYF

j_call: TRBJ2-7
v_call: TRBV7-9
cdr3_aa: CASSLALRQGNEQYF

j_call: TRBJ1-1
v_call: TRBV27
cdr3_aa: CASSPYPIPNTEAFF

j_call: TRBJ2-3
v_call: TRBV5-1
cdr3_aa: CASSLEVPSTDTQYF

j_call: TRBJ2-5
v_call: TRBV6-1
cdr3_aa: CASSIGRAETQYF

j_call: TRBJ2-1
v_call: TRBV12-3/TRBV12-4
cdr3_aa: CASSSLQLELYNEQFF

j_call: TRBJ2-7
v_call: TRBV28
cdr3_aa: CATRGGRREQYF